The clone carrying this T cell receptor (beta chain) was found a few times. No antigen is known for it. The time point here: patch test 2, 6 weeks after DPC sensitization. Specified treatment: therapeutic diphenylcyclopropenone sensitization with weekly scalp DPC. The CDR3 has 15 amino acids. The germline V and J ends were trimmed by 4 bases and 0 bases, with 10 bases remaining between them. Germline V gives CDR1 SGHTA, CDR2 FQGNSA. The entry originates in a study of human T cells and chemical hapten exposure. Study as a whole: The study sensitized with 2% DPC on a 2 cm by 2 cm patch of upper inner arm skin. Slight volume differences across pooled libraries mainly accounted for varying per-sample TCR yields. Whole-study results and caveats: There were significantly more large CDR3 similarity clusters among expanded TCRs than among controls. With DPC sensitization, TCRs exceeding 1 in 1000 frequency showed no change.

From the RACE reads, TCRdb called clonotypes with MiXCR, one entry per CDR3 protein. Counted here are more than 110,000 distinct CDR3 sequences, approximately 12% occurring once; the ten biggest clones make up less than 1.5%. The rearrangement links TRBV7-2 to TRBJ1-3, with D maybe TRBD1 (6 bases). The TCR sequence derives from a woman aged 45-60 years with alopecia areata. Some clones in this sample may be carry-over from other donors' samples. This specimen consisted of whole blood, obtained in connection with sensitization to the hapten diphenylcyclopropenone (DPC). The CDR3 coding sequence is TGTGCCAGCAGCTACCCGACAGGCTCTGGAAACACCATATATTTT. It codes for CASSYPTGSGNTIYF.